Described below is a single T cell receptor (beta chain) sequence and its context. What it binds is not known. The V end lost 6 bases, the J end lost 2 bases, and 10 bases lay between the germline ends. The CDR3 extends over 13 amino acids. Germline assignment: CDR1 MNHEY and CDR2 SVGAGI. The record originates from a study of T cell responses to AZD1222 COVID-19 vaccine. This table comes from immunoSEQ multiplex PCR, and its TCRdb copy is limited to in-frame clones, with some not included. The data show 50,000 or so clones, 75% to 90% seen once. Points from the study as a whole: The donor cohort was predominantly white British with a female majority, and clonal diversity may have been underestimated.

The genes are TRBV6-5 and TRBJ2-5, with D possibly matching TRBD1 (6 bases). The clonotype comes from an adult in good health. The source material was peripheral blood, sampled on day 0 of AZD1222 vaccination. The CDR3 protein is CASRQQGQETQYF. CDR3 bases: TGTGCCAGCAGACAACAGGGACAAGAGACCCAGTACTTC.